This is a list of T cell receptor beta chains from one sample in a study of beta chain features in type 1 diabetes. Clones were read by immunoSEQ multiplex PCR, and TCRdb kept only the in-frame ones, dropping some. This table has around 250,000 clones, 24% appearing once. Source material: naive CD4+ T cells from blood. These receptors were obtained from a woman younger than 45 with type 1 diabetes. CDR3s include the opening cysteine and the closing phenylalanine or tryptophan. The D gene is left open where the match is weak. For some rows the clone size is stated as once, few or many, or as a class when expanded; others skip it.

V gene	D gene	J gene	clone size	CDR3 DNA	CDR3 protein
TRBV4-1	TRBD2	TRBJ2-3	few	TGCGCCAGCAGCCCCAGTAGCGGGAGGGTCACAGATACGCAGTATTTT	CASSPSSGRVTDTQYF
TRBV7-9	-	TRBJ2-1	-	TGTGCCAGCAGGCACGACTTGAGCCGGTACAATGAGCAGTTCTTC	CASRHDLSRYNEQFF
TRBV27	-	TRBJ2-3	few	TGTGCCAGCAGTCCCTCCCTTCGGGGAAGAGGTAGCAATACGCAGTATTTT	CASSPSLRGRGSNTQYF
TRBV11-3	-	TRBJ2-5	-	TGTGCCAGCAGTTCTCCAGGGCCCCAAGAGACCCAGTACTTC	CASSSPGPQETQYF
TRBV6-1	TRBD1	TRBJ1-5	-	TGTGCCAGCAGTGAAGCCGGGACAGGCACCGGGGAGCCCCAGCATTTT	CASSEAGTGTGEPQHF
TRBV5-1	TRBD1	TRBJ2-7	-	TGCGCCAGCAGTTCGGGACAGGGCTACGAGCAGTACTTC	CASSSGQGYEQYF
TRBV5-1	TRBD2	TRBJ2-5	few	TGCGCCAGCAGCTTGGGACTAGCGGGAGTTGATCAAGAGACCCAGTACTTC	CASSLGLAGVDQETQYF
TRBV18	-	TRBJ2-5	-	TGTGCCAGCTCACCCGAAGAGACCCAGTACTTC	CASSPEETQYF
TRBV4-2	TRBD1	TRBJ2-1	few	TGTGCCAGCAGCCGAACGGGACAGGATTACAATGAGCAGTTCTTC	CASSRTGQDYNEQFF
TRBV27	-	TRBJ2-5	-	TGTGCCAGCAGGCACTACGAGACCCAGTACTTC	CASRHYETQYF
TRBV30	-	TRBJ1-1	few	TGTGCCTGGAGTCCTGCGGGGGGGGGAAAGACTGAAGCTTTCTTT	CAWSPAGGGKTEAFF
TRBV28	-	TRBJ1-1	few	TGTGCCAGCAGTCAATCTGGGACATCTCAACGGGCCACTGAAGCTTTCTTT	CASSQSGTSQRATEAFF
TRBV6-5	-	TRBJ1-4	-	TGTGCCAGCAGTTACGACAGTGGTGAAAAACTGTTTTTT	CASSYDSGEKLFF
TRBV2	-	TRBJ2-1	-	TGTGCCAGCAGTGAATGGTCCGGAGACAATGAGCAGTTCTTC	CASSEWSGDNEQFF
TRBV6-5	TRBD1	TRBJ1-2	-	TGTGCCAGCAGTCGGGACAGGGACCAAGATGGCTACACCTTC	CASSRDRDQDGYTF
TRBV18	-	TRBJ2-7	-	TGTGCCAGCTCCCCACAATCCCCAGGGAACGAGCAGTACTTC	CASSPQSPGNEQYF
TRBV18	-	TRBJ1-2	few	TGTGCCAGTCGTCAAGCGGGGGACGGTGGCTACACCTTC	CASRQAGDGGYTF
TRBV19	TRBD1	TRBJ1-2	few	TGTGCCAGTACCCCCCAAACAGGGGACTATGGCTACACCTTC	CASTPQTGDYGYTF
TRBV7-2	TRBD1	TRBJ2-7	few	TGTGCCAGCAGCTTAGTAGACAGGGATAAGTACGAGCAGTACTTC	CASSLVDRDKYEQYF
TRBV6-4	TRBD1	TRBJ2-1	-	TGTGCCAGCAGGGGGGGACCCGGGACAGGGCCGATAGGGGAGCAGTTCTTC	CASRGGPGTGPIGEQFF
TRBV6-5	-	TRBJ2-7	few	TGTGCCAGCAGTTACCTTGGCAGGGAGGACGCTTTGGAGCAGTACTTC	CASSYLGREDALEQYF
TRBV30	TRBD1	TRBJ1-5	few	TGTGCCTGGAGCCAGGGGGCGGCTCAGCCCCAGCATTTT	CAWSQGAAQPQHF
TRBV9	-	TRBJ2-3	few	TGTGCCAGCAGCGTAGGGGGCAGGGTTGGCACAGATACGCAGTATTTT	CASSVGGRVGTDTQYF
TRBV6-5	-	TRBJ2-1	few	TGTGCCAGCAGTCTCCGGACTGGGAGGTACAATGAGCAGTTCTTC	CASSLRTGRYNEQFF
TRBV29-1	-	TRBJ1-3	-	TGCAGCGTTGAAGGGGGGGGGTTCACCATATATTTT	CSVEGGGFTIYF
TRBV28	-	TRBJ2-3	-	TGTGCCAGCACCCGACCGACAGCAGATACGCAGTATTTT	CASTRPTADTQYF
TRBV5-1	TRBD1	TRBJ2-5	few	TGCGCCAGCAGCCCCACAGGGACAGAAGAGACCCAGTACTTC	CASSPTGTEETQYF
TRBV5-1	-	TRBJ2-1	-	TGCGCCAGCAGCTTGTACTACAATGAGCAGTTCTTC	CASSLYYNEQFF
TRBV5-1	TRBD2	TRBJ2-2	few	TGCGCCAGCAGCGAAAGAAGCGGGAGGGGTGCCGGGGAGCTGTTTTTT	CASSERSGRGAGELFF
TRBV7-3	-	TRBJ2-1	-	TGTGCCAGCAGCTCCTCCCCCAATGAGCAGTTCTTC	CASSSSPNEQFF
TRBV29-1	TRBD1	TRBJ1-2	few	TGCAGCGTTGACCACCAGGGGGATTTGTATGGCTACACCTTC	CSVDHQGDLYGYTF
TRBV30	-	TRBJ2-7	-	TGTGCCTGGGAAACCGGGTCCTACGAGCAGTACTTC	CAWETGSYEQYF
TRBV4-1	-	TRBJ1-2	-	TGCGCCAGCAGCCAATTCCCAGCCGATACTAAAACTAACTATGGCTACACCTTC	CASSQFPADTKTNYGYTF
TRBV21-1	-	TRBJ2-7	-	TGTGCCAGCAGCAAGGGACAGGGGGATCCCCGACGGAGGGACGAGCAGTACTTC	CASSKGQGDPRRRDEQYF
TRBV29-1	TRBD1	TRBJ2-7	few	TGCAGCGTTGAACGGGGCGACAGGGGAGGCTACGAGCAGTACTTC	CSVERGDRGGYEQYF
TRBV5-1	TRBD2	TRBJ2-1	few	TGCGCCAGCAGCCCAAGCGGGAGGAGCGAGCAGTTCTTC	CASSPSGRSEQFF
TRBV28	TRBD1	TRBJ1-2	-	TGTGCCAGCAGGACCCCAGGGGGTAACTATGGCTACACCTTC	CASRTPGGNYGYTF
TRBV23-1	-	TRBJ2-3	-	TGCGCCAGCAGTCAAGGGGGACACACAGATACGCAGTATTTT	CASSQGGHTDTQYF
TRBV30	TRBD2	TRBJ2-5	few	TGTGCCTGGAGTGTACCGGGAGGGGAGACCCAGTACTTC	CAWSVPGGETQYF
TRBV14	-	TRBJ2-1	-	TGTGCCAGCAGCCCCTTCGTAATGTGGGACTCAGTGGGCGATGAGCAGTTCTTC	CASSPFVMWDSVGDEQFF
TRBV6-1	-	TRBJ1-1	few	TGTGCCAGCAGCAGACAGAACACTGAAGCTTTCTTT	CASSRQNTEAFF
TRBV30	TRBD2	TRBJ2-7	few	TGTGCCGGGGGGACGGGGGGTCACGAGCAGTACTTC	CAGGTGGHEQYF
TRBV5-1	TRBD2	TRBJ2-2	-	TGCGCCAGCCGACCGGGAGGGACAACGAACACCGGGGAGCTGTTTTTT	CASRPGGTTNTGELFF
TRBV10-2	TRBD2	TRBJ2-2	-	TGCGCCAGCCGTACTACTAGCGGGAGGGCCGGGGAGCTGTTTTTT	CASRTTSGRAGELFF
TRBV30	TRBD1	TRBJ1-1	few	TGTGCCTGGAGAATTCGCACAGGGGCGAGGTCCATGAACACTGAAGCTTTCTTT	CAWRIRTGARSMNTEAFF
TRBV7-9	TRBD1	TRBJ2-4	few	TGTGCCAGCAGCCGTGACAGGGTAGTTGCCAAAAACATTCAGTACTTC	CASSRDRVVAKNIQYF
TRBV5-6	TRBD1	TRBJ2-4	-	TGTGCCAGCAGCTTGACAGGGACAGGGGGAAACATTCAGTACTTC	CASSLTGTGGNIQYF
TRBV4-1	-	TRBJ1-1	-	TGCGCCAGCAGCCGGGAGGGGTTTAGCACTGAAGCTTTCTTT	CASSREGFSTEAFF
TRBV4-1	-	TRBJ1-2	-	TGCGCCAGCACCGTAGTGGGGAGCAAGAACTATGGCTACACCTTC	CASTVVGSKNYGYTF
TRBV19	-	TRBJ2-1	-	TGTGCCAGTAGTATATCATACGGAGGTGAGCAGTTCTTC	CASSISYGGEQFF